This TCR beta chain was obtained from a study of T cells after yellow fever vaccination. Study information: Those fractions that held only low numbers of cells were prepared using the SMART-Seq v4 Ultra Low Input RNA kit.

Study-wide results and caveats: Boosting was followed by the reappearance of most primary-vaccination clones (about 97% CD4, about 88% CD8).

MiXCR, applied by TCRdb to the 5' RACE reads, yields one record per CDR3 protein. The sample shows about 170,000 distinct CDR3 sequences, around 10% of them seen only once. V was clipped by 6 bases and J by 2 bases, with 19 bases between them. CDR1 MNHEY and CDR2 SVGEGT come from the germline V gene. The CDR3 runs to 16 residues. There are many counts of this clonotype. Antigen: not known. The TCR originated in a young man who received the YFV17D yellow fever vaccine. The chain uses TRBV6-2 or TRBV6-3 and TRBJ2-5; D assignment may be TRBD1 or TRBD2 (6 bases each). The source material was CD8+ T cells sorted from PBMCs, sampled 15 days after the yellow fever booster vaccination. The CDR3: CASRRDLLGAQETQYF. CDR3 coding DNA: TGTGCCAGCAGACGGGACTTACTGGGGGCGCAAGAGACCCAGTACTTC.